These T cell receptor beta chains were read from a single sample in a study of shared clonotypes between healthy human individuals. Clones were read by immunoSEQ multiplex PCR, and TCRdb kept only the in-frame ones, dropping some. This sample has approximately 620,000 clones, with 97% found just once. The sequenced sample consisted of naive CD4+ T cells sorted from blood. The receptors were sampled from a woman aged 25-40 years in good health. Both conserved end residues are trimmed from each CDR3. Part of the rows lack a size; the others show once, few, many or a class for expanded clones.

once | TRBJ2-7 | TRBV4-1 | ASSRQTSGGTYEQY
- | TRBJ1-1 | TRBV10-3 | AVEGQGNTEAF
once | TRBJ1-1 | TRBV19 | ASGARDRGEYTEAF
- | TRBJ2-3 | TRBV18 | ASSPPGGTDTQY
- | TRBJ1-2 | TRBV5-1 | ASSSPDRAHGYT
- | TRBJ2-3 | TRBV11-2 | ASSPYMTGASTDTQY
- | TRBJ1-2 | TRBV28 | ASSLGRGSANYGYT
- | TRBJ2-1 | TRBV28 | ASRRTGGWEQF
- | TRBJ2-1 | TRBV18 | ASSQQGGRNVDEQF
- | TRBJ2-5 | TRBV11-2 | ASSLTPKETQY
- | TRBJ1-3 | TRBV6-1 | ASSEGSGGNTIY
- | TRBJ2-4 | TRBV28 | ASSLAGLAKNIQY
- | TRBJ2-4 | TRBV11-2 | ASSPGAVAGRNIQY
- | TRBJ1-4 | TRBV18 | ASSPSEGEKLF
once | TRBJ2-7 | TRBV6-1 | ASSKTFSYEQY
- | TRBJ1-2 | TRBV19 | ASSITSNNYGYT
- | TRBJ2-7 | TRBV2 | ASRVRGMVRNEQY
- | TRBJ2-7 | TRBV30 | AWKGQSYEQY
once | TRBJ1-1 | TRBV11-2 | ASSLSGGIGTEAF
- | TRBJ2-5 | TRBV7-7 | ASSRSAAGVGTQY
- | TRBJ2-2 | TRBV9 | ASSVRGADTGELF
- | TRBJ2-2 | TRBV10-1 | ASRPGLAGDGELF
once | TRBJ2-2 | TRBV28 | ASRGKGQVNTGELF
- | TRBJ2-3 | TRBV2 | ASSERMGYMSTDTQY
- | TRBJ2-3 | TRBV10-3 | AISELTSGRTDTQY
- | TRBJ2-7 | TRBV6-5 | ASSYDGLAFHEQY
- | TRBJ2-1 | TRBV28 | ASSFTSPRPYFNEQF
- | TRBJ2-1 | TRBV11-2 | ASRWMRGQAYNEQF
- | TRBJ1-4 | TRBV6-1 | ASSEVVTEEKLF
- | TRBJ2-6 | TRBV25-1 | ASSEFARSSGANVLT
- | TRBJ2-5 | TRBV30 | AWSATSSQETQY